Each of the 7 T cell receptor beta chains below was sequenced from the same sample in a study of blood T cell repertoires in COVID-19. Sequencing used immunoSEQ multiplex PCR; TCRdb keeps in-frame clones, though not all of them. The table records around 470,000 clones, 80% to 95% of them present only once. The sample was PBMCs or T cells enriched from blood (not recorded which). The receptors come from a young man who had recovered from COVID-19.

V is TRBV7-9 and J is TRBJ1-2, with 9 bases matching TRBD1. Germline V gene sequence: CDR1 SEHNR, CDR2 FQNEAQ (reference sequence). With 0 bases clipped from V and 4 bases from J, the junction kept 12 bases outside the gene matches. The CDR3 is made up of 18 amino acids. The CDR3 loop is CASSLALRFAGQGYGYTF. The CDR3 region has the DNA TGTGCCAGCAGCTTAGCGCTTAGGTTTGCGGGACAGGGCTATGGCTACACCTTC.

The table lists this clone with a few counts. This sequence joins TRBV6-1 and TRBJ1-3; 8 bases are shared with TRBD1. The CDR3 is 18 amino acids. Unmatched junction bases numbered 7, after V lost 0 bases and J lost 0 bases. Germline-derived CDR1 and CDR2 are MNHNS and SASEGT. The CDR3 nucleotides read TGTGCCAGCAGTGAAGCGGTTGACAGGGGAATCTCTGGAAACACCATATATTTT. This encodes CASSEAVDRGISGNTIYF.

The chain links TRBV2 to TRBJ1-4; D remains unclear. CDR1 is SNHLY, CDR2 FYNNEI, per germline. The V and J ends lost 3 bases and 5 bases respectively, with 10 bases between them. This CDR3 region has 14 residues. CDR3 sequence reads: CASSDRRKNEKLFF. CDR3 in DNA: TGTGCCAGCAGTGACAGGAGGAAAAATGAAAAACTGTTTTTT.

The rearrangement uses TRBV24-1 and TRBJ2-7; 11 bases fit TRBD1. Germline V gene lookup returns CDR1 KGHDR and CDR2 SFDVKD. The V and J ends lost 4 bases and 3 bases, in that order; junction bases with no gene match: 4. The CDR3 totals 15 residues. DNA for the CDR3: TGTGCCACCAGTGAGGCCGGGACAGGGGGCTACGAGCAGTACTTC. It is translated as CATSEAGTGGYEQYF.

The rearrangement links TRBV9 to TRBJ2-1, with D perhaps TRBD2 (5 bases). Trimming shortened V by 0 bases and J by 2 bases, and 9 bases separated the two germline ends. This CDR3 region has 15 residues. Germline V gives CDR1 SGDLS, CDR2 YYNGEE. CDR3 DNA sequence: TGTGCCAGCAGCGTAGGACTACTCGCCTACAATGAGCAGTTCTTC. This sequence encodes CASSVGLLAYNEQFF.

The chain couples TRBV2 to TRBJ1-1, with unresolved D. Germline V gene data show CDR1 as SNHLY and CDR2 as FYNNEI. This CDR3 is 14 amino acids long. V was trimmed by 6 bases and J by 3 bases, leaving 14 bases between them. CDR3 sequence (DNA): TGTGCCAGCAGCTCCAGAGACTCCTACACTGAAGCTTTCTTT. This encodes CASSSRDSYTEAFF.

The genes are TRBV7-2 and TRBJ2-1, with D uncertain. Germline V gene lookup returns CDR1 SGHTA and CDR2 FQGNSA. Trimming took off 5 bases at V and 6 bases at J, with 11 bases between the two ends. This CDR3 is built from 13 residues. The CDR3 DNA follows: TGTGCCAGCAGCCCGGAGCTGGTCAATGAGCAGTTCTTC. Protein: CASSPELVNEQFF.